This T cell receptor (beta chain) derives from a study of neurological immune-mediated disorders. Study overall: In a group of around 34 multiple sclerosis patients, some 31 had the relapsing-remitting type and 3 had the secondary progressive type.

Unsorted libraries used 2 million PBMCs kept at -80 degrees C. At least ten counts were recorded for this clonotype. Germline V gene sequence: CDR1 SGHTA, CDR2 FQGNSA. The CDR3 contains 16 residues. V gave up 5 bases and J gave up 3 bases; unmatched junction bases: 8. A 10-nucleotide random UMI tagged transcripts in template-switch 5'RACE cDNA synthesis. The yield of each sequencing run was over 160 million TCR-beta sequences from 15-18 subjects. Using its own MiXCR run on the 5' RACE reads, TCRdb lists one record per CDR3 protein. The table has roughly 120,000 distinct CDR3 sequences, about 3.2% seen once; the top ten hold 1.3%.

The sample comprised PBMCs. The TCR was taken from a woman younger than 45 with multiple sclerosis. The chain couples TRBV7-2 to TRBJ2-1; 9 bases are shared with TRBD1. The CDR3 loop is CASSHKTGGNYNEQFF. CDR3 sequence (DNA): TGTGCCAGCAGCCACAAGACAGGGGGAAACTACAATGAGCAGTTCTTC.